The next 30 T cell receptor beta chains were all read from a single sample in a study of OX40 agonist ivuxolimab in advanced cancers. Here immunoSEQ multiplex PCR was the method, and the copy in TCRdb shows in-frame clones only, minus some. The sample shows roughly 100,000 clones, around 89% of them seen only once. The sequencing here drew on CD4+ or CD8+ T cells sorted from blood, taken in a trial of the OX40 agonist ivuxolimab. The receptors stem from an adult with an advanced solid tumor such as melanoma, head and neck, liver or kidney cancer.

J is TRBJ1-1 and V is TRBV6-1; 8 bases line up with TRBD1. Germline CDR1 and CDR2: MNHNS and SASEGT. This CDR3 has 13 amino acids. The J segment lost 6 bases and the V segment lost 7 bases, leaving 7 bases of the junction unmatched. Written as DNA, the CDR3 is TGTGCCAGCAAGCCTACAGGGGGTGCTGAAGCTTTCTTT. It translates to CASKPTGGAEAFF.

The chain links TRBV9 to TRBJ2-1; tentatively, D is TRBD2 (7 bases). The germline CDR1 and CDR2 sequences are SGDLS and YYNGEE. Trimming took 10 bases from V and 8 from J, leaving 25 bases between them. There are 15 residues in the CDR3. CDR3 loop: CASSIGGATSDEQFF. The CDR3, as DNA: TGTGCCTCCAGCATTGGGGGGGCTACCTCGGATGAGCAGTTCTTC.

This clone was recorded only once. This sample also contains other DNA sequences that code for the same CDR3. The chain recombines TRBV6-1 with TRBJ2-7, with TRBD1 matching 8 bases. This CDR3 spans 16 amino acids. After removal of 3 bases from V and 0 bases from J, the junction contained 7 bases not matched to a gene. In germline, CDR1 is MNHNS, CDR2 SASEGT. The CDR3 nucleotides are TGTGCCAGCAGTGACCCTAGGACAGGGAGCTCCTACGAGCAGTACTTC. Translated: CASSDPRTGSSYEQYF.

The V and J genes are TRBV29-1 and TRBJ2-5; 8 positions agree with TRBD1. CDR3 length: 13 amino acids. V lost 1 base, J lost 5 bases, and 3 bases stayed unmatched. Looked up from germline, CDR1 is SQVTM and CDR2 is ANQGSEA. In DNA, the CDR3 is TGCAGCGTTGAAGGGACAGGGTTCGAGACCCAGTACTTC. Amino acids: CSVEGTGFETQYF.

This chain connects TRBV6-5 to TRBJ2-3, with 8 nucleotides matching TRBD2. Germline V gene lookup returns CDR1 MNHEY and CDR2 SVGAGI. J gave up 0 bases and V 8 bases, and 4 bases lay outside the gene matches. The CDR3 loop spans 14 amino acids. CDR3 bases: TGTGCCAGCTCGACTAGCGTCAGCACAGATACGCAGTATTTT. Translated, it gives CASSTSVSTDTQYF.

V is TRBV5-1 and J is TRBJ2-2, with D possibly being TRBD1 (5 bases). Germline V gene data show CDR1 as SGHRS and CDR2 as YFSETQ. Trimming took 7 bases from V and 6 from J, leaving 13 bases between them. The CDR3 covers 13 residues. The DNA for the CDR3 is TGCGCCAGCCCCAGGGCGCAATCCGGGGAGCTGTTTTTT. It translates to CASPRAQSGELFF.

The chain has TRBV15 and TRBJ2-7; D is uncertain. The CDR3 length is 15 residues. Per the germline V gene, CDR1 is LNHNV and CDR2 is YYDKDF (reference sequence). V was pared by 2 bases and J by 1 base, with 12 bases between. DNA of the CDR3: TGTGCCACCAGCAGAATCGGCAGCCGATCCTACGAGCAGTACTTC. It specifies CATSRIGSRSYEQYF.

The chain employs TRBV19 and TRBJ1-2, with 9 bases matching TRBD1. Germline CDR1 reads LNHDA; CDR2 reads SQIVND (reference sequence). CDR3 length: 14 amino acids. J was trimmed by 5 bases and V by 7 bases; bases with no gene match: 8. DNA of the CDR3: TGTGCCAGTATCCAGAGGGGACAGGGTTATGGCTACACCTTC. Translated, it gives CASIQRGQGYGYTF.

In DNA, the CDR3 is TGTGCCAGCAGTTACCCTTTAGCGGGGGGGCAAGAGACCCAGTACTTC. Translation: CASSYPLAGGQETQYF. The chain couples TRBV6-7 to TRBJ2-5; 11 positions agree with TRBD2. TRBV6-7 is filed as an ORF, its function uncertain. V was pared by 2 bases and J by 2 bases, with 4 bases of the junction left unmatched. This CDR3 comprises 16 residues.

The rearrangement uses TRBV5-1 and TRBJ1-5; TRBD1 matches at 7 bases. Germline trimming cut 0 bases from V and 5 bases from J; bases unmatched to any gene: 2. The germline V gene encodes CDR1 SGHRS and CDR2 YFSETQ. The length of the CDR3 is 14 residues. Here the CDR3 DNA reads TGCGCCAGCAGCTTGGAGGGGACAGATCAGCCCCAGCATTTT. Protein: CASSLEGTDQPQHF. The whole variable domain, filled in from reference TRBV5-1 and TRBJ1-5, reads KAGVTQTPRYLIKTRGQQVTLSCSPISGHRSVSWYQQTPGQGLQFLFEYFSETQRNKGNFPGRFSGRQFSNSRSEMNVSTLELGDSALYLCASSLEGTDQPQHFGDGTRLSIL.

The CDR3 DNA sequence: TGTGCCTGGAGTGTATTGGCCAATTCACCCCTCCACTTT. Protein sequence: CAWSVLANSPLHF. This chain links TRBV30 with TRBJ1-6, with no clear D. Trimming left V 0 bases short and J 7 bases short, with 7 bases between. CDR1 and CDR2 (germline): GTSNPN, SVGIG (reference sequence). The CDR3 has 13 amino acids.

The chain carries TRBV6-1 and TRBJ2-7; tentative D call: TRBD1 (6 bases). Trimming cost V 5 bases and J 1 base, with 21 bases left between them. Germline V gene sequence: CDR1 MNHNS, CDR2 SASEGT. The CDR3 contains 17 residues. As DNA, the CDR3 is TGTGCCAGCAGTAAAGGGGGACCCGGGGCCCAGTCCTACGAGCAGTACTTC. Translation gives CASSKGGPGAQSYEQYF.

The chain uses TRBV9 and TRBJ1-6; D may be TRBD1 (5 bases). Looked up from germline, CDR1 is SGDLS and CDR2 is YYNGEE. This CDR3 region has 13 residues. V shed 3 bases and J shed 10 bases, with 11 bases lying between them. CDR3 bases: TGTGCCAGCAGCGCCCGGGACCGGTCACCCCTCCACTTT. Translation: CASSARDRSPLHF.

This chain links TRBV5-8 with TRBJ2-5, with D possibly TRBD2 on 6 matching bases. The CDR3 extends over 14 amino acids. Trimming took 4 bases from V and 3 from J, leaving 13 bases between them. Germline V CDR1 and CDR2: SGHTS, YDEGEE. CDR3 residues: CASSIPGLKETQYF. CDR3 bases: TGTGCCAGCAGCATTCCGGGACTGAAAGAGACCCAGTACTTC.

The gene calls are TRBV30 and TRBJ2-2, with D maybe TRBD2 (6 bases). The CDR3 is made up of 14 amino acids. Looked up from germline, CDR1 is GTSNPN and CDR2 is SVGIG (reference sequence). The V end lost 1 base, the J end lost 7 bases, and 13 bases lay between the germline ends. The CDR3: CAWSESRRGGELFF. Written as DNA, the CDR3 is TGTGCCTGGAGTGAAAGTAGGCGGGGCGGGGAGCTGTTTTTT.

The CDR3 loop reads CASSQDWAGASRNEQFF. The DNA for the CDR3 is TGTGCCAGCAGCCAAGATTGGGCGGGAGCTAGCAGGAATGAGCAGTTCTTC. The rearrangement links TRBV14 to TRBJ2-1, with TRBD2 matching 7 bases. In germline, CDR1 is SGHDN, CDR2 FVKESK. The CDR3 extends over 17 amino acids. V lost 0 bases to trimming and J lost 7 bases; unmatched junction nucleotides: 12.

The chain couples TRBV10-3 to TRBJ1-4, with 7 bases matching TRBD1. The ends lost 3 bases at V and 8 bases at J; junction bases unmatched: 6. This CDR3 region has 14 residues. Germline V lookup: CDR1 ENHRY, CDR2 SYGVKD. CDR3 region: CAISDEGAREKLFF. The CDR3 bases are TGTGCCATCAGTGATGAGGGGGCGCGCGAAAAACTGTTTTTT.

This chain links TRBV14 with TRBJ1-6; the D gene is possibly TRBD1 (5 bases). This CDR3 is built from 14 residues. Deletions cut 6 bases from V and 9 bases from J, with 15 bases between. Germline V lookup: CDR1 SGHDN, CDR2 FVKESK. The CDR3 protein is CASRGKGEVSPLHF. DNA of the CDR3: TGTGCCAGCAGGGGAAAAGGGGAGGTTTCACCCCTCCACTTT.

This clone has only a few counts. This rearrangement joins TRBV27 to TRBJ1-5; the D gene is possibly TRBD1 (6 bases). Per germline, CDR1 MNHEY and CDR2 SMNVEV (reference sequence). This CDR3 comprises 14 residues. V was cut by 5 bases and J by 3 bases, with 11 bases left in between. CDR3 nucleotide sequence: TGTGCCAGCAGTCCCCGGACAGTCAATCAGCCCCAGCATTTT. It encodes CASSPRTVNQPQHF.

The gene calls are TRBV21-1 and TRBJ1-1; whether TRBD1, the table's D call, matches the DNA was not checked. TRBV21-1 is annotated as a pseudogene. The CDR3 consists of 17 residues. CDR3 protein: CASSKISRGEKNTEAFF. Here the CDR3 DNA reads TGTGCCAGCAGCAAAATCAGCAGGGGCGAAAAGAACACTGAAGCTTTCTTT.

The CDR3 sequence is CASSSIGQGERTEAFF. CDR3 sequence (DNA): TGTGCCAGCAGCTCCATCGGACAGGGGGAGAGAACTGAAGCTTTCTTT. The chain recombines TRBV7-3 with TRBJ1-1; 10 bases line up with TRBD1. The CDR3 totals 16 residues. Germline V gives CDR1 SGHTA, CDR2 FQGTGA. V shed 4 bases, J shed 5 bases, and the junction held 10 bases outside the gene matches. Filled out from reference TRBV7-3 and TRBJ1-1, the complete variable domain reads GAGVSQTPSNKVTEKGKYVELRCDPISGHTALYWYRQSLGQGPEFLIYFQGTGAADDSGLPNDRFFAVRPEGSVSTLKIQRTERGDSAVYLCASSSIGQGERTEAFFGQGTRLTVV.

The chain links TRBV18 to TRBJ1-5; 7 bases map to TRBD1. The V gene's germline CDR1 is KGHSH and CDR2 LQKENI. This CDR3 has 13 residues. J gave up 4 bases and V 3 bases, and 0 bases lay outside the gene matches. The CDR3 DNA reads TGTGCCAGCTCACCGGGACAGAATCAGCCCCAGCATTTT. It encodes CASSPGQNQPQHF.

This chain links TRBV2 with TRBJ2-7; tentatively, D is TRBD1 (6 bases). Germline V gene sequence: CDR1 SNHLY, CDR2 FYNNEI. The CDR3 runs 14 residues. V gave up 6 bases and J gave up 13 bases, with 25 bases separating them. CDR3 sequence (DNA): TGTGCCAGCAGAGTTGGACAGCTATCTACGAGACATTACTTC. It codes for CASRVGQLSTRHYF.

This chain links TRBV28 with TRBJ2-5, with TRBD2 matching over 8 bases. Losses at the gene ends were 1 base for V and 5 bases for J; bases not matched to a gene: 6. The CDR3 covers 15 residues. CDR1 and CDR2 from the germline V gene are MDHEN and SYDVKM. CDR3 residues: CASSLSVAGKETQYF. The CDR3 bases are TGTGCCAGCAGTTTATCTGTAGCGGGGAAGGAGACCCAGTACTTC.

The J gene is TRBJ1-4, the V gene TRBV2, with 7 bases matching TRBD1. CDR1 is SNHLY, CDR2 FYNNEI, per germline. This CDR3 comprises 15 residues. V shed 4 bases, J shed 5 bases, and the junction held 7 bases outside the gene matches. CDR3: CASSGQGGGNEKLFF. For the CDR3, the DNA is TGTGCCAGCAGTGGACAGGGTGGGGGGAATGAAAAACTGTTTTTT.

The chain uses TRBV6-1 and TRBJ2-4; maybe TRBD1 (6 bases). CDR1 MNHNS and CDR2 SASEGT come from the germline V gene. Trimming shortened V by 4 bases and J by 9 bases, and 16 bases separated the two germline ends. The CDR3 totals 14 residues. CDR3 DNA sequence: TGTGCCAGCAGTGGGAATCGGGGACAAAGCATTCAGTACTTC. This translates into CASSGNRGQSIQYF.

For the CDR3, the DNA is TGTGCCAGCAGTTTATCCGGGACAGGTAGCACAGATACGCAGTATTTT. Amino acid sequence: CASSLSGTGSTDTQYF. The rearrangement uses TRBV28 and TRBJ2-3; 8 bases are shared with TRBD1. The CDR3 spans 16 residues. With V trimmed by 1 base and J by 0 bases, 3 bases remained unmatched. CDR1 MDHEN and CDR2 SYDVKM come from the germline V gene.

The CDR3 here is CASSSRGLTDTQYF. CDR3 in DNA: TGTGCCAGCAGCTCCAGGGGACTCACAGATACGCAGTATTTT. The genes are TRBV5-6 and TRBJ2-3; either TRBD1 or TRBD2 may supply D (6 bases each). The V end was cut by 3 bases, the J end by 2 bases, with 10 bases between. This CDR3 has 14 amino acids. Germline CDR1 SGHDT, CDR2 YYEEEE. Filled out from reference TRBV5-6 and TRBJ2-3, the complete variable domain reads DAGVTQSPTHLIKTRGQQVTLRCSPKSGHDTVSWYQQALGQGPQFIFQYYEEEERQRGNFPDRFSGHQFPNYSSELNVNALLLGDSALYLCASSSRGLTDTQYFGPGTRLTVL.

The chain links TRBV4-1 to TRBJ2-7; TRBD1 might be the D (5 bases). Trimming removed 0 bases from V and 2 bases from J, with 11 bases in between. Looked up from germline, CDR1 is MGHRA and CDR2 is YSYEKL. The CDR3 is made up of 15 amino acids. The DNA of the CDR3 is TGCGCCAGCAGCCAAGAGCAGGGATCAGCCTACGAGCAGTACTTC. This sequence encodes CASSQEQGSAYEQYF.

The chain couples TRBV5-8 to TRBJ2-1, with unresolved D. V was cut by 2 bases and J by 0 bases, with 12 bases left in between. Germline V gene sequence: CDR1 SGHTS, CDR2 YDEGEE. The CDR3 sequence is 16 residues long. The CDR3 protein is CASSFLASLSYNEQFF. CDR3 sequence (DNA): TGTGCCAGCAGCTTTCTCGCGTCACTCTCCTACAATGAGCAGTTCTTC.